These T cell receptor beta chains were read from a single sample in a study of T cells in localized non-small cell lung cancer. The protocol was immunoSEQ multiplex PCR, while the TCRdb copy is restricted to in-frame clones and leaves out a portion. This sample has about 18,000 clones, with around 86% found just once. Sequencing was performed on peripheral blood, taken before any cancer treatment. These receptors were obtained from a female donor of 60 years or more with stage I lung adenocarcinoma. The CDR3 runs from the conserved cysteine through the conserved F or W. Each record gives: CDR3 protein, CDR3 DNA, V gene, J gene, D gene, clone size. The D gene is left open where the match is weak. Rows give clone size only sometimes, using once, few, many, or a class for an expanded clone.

CASTSTYEQYF	TGTGCCAGCACCTCTACCTACGAGCAGTACTTC	TRBV5-6	TRBJ2-7	-	-
CASSGTRVAGEQFF	TGTGCCAGCAGCGGGACTAGAGTTGCGGGTGAGCAGTTCTTC	TRBV7-8	TRBJ2-1	TRBD2	once
CASSVGTGNQPQHF	TGCGCCAGCAGCGTCGGGACAGGGAATCAGCCCCAGCATTTT	TRBV5-1	TRBJ1-5	TRBD1	-
CASSSTYSREEKLFF	TGCGCCAGCAGCTCGACCTATTCTCGGGAAGAAAAACTGTTTTTT	TRBV5-1	TRBJ1-4	-	-
CASSIVGRDTEAFF	TGTGCCAGTAGTATAGTGGGCAGGGATACTGAAGCTTTCTTT	TRBV19	TRBJ1-1	-	-
CASSKSLGQGASEQYF	TGTGCCAGCAGCAAGAGCCTCGGCCAGGGGGCCAGCGAGCAGTACTTC	TRBV27	TRBJ2-7	TRBD1	-
CASSQDRQGLGYTF	TGCGCCAGCAGCCAAGATCGGCAGGGGTTGGGCTACACCTTC	TRBV4-3	TRBJ1-2	-	-
CASSLTLDRANTEAFF	TGTGCCAGCAGTTTAACACTTGACAGGGCGAACACTGAAGCTTTCTTT	TRBV27	TRBJ1-1	TRBD1	-
CASSLAGASTDTQYF	TGTGCCAGCAGTTTAGCGGGGGCGAGCACAGATACGCAGTATTTT	TRBV27	TRBJ2-3	-	-
CASSLGPRNTEAFF	TGTGCCAGCAGCTTAGGTCCCCGGAACACTGAAGCTTTCTTT	TRBV7-2	TRBJ1-1	-	-
CASKAIDALAGWTFF	TGTGCCAGCAAAGCCATAGATGCACTAGCGGGGTGGACGTTCTTC	TRBV19	TRBJ2-1	TRBD2	-
CASSDPRGGSGELFF	TGCGCCAGCAGTGATCCCCGGGGAGGGAGCGGGGAGCTGTTTTTT	TRBV10-1	TRBJ2-2	TRBD2	-
CASSPDGNSNQPQHF	TGTGCCAGCAGCCCCGACGGTAATAGCAATCAGCCCCAGCATTTT	TRBV7-2	TRBJ1-5	-	once
CAIGGEHYGYTF	TGTGCCATTGGGGGGGAACACTATGGCTACACCTTC	TRBV15	TRBJ1-2	-	-
CASSGTAGGGTGELFF	TGTGCCAGTAGTGGCACCGCAGGGGGGGGCACCGGGGAGCTGTTTTTT	TRBV19	TRBJ2-2	-	-
CASSYSTGSDTQYF	TGTGCCAGCAGTTACTCGACAGGTAGCGATACGCAGTATTTT	TRBV6-5	TRBJ2-3	-	-
CASSQEQAPEDTQYF	TGCGCCAGCAGCCAAGAACAGGCCCCGGAAGATACGCAGTATTTT	TRBV4-1	TRBJ2-3	-	-
CASSMGDRGGETQYF	TGTGCCAGTAGTATGGGGGACAGGGGTGGGGAGACCCAGTACTTC	TRBV19	TRBJ2-5	TRBD1	-
CASSAGGDAGYGYTF	TGTGCCAGCAGCGCAGGGGGTGACGCGGGCTATGGCTACACCTTC	TRBV7-9	TRBJ1-2	TRBD1	-
CASSPQGTGANVLTF	TGTGCCAGCTCACCACAGGGGACTGGGGCCAACGTCCTGACTTTC	TRBV18	TRBJ2-6	-	-
CASSFGGGAPDTQYF	TGTGCCAGCAGCTTTGGCGGGGGGGCGCCAGATACGCAGTATTTT	TRBV7-2	TRBJ2-3	TRBD2	-
CASSKGGGIKTGELFF	TGTGCCAGCAGCAAAGGCGGGGGAATTAAGACCGGGGAGCTGTTTTTT	TRBV7-9	TRBJ2-2	TRBD2	few
CASRGTSTGELFF	TGCGCCAGCAGAGGAACGTCCACCGGGGAGCTGTTTTTT	TRBV5-1	TRBJ2-2	-	-
CAWSGLGLSSYEQYF	TGTGCCTGGAGTGGGTTAGGGCTTAGCTCCTACGAGCAGTACTTC	TRBV30	TRBJ2-7	-	-
CASSLMTAGEQYF	TGTGCCAGCAGCTTAATGACCGCCGGAGAGCAGTACTTC	TRBV11-2	TRBJ2-7	-	-
CASSPQTGSNQPQHF	TGTGCCAGCAGCCCGCAGACAGGGAGCAATCAGCCCCAGCATTTT	TRBV7-9	TRBJ1-5	TRBD1	-
CASSPRVSNEKLFF	TGTGCCAGCAGTCCCAGGGTCTCTAATGAAAAACTGTTTTTT	TRBV6-6	TRBJ1-4	-	-
CASSLWDRGGSPLHF	TGTGCCAGCAGCTTGTGGGACAGGGGAGGATCACCCCTCCACTTT	TRBV5-4	TRBJ1-6	TRBD1	-
CASGPSDGTGWYEQYF	TGTGCTAGTGGTCCCTCCGACGGGACAGGGTGGTACGAGCAGTACTTC	TRBV12-5	TRBJ2-7	TRBD1	-
CASSGPGSYGAFF	TGTGCCAGCAGCGGCCCGGGTTCGTACGGGGCTTTCTTT	TRBV9	TRBJ1-1	-	-
CSALGGATNTEAFF	TGCAGCGCCCTGGGGGGGGCTACGAACACTGAAGCTTTCTTT	TRBV29-1	TRBJ1-1	-	few
CASSWDRYNEKLFF	TGTGCCAGCAGTTGGGACAGGTACAATGAAAAACTGTTTTTT	TRBV2	TRBJ1-4	TRBD1	few
CASSLPRRGLKRGTEAFF	TGTGCTAGCAGCTTACCCCGCCGGGGGCTTAAACGTGGCACTGAAGCTTTCTTT	TRBV7-7	TRBJ1-1	-	-
CASSYSRAGRSYEQYF	TGTGCCAGCAGTTACTCGAGGGCAGGGAGGTCCTACGAGCAGTACTTC	TRBV6-5	TRBJ2-7	-	-
CASGRSGTGGPTDTQYF	TGTGCTAGTGGCCGCTCAGGGACAGGGGGCCCCACAGATACGCAGTATTTT	TRBV12-5	TRBJ2-3	TRBD1	-
CASSHAGQGTDTQYF	TGTGCCAGCAGCCACGCGGGCCAGGGAACAGATACGCAGTATTTT	TRBV6-5	TRBJ2-3	-	-
CASSVGAVGVETQYF	TGTGCCAGCAGCGTAGGAGCGGTGGGTGTTGAGACCCAGTACTTC	TRBV9	TRBJ2-5	-	-